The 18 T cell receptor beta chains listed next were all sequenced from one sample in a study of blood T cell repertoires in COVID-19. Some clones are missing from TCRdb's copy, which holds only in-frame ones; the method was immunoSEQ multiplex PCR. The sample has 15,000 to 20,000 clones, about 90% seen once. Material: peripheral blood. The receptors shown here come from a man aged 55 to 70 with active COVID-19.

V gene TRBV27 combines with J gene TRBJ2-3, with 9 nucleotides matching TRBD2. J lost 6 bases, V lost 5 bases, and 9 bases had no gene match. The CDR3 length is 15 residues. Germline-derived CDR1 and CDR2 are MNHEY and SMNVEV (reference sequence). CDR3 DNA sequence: TGTGCCAGCAGTGGGCAAGCGGGGGGTTGGGATACGCAGTATTTT. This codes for CASSGQAGGWDTQYF.

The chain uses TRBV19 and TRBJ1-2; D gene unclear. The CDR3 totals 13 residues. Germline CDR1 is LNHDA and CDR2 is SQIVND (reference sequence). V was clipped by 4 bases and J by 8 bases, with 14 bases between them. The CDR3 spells CASSTRGGSGYTF. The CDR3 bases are TGTGCCAGTAGTACCCGGGGAGGGTCGGGCTACACCTTC.

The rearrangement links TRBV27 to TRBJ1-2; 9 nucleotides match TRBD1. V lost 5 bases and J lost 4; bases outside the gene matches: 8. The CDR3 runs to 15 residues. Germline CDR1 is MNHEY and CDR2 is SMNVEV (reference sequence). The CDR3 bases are TGTGCCAGCAGTGCACAGGGGGCTTATACCTATGGCTACACCTTC. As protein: CASSAQGAYTYGYTF.

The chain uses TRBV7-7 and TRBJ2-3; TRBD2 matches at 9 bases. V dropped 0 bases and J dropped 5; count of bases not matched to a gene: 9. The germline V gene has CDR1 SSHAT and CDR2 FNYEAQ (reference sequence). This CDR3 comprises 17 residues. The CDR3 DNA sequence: TGTGCCAGCAGCTTAGCCCCTGGCGGGGGGGCCGAAGATACGCAGTATTTT. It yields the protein CASSLAPGGGAEDTQYF.

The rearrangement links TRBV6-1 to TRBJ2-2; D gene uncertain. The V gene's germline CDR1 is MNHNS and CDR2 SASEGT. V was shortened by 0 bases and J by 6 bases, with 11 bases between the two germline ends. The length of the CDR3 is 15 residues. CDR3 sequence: CASSEAAALSGELFF. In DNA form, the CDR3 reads TGTGCCAGCAGTGAAGCCGCGGCCCTTTCCGGGGAGCTGTTTTTT.

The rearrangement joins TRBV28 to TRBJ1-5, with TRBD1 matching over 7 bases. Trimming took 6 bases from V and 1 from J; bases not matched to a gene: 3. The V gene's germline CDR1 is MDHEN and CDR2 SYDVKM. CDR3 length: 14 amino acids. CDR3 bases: TGTGCCAGCAGCGAGGGACAGAGCAATCAGCCCCAGCATTTT. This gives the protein CASSEGQSNQPQHF.

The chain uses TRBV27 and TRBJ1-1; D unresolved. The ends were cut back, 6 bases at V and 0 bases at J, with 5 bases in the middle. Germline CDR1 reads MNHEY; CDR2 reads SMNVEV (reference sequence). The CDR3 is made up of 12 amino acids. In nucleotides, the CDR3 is TGTGCCAGCAGGAGAATGAACACTGAAGCTTTCTTT. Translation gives CASRRMNTEAFF.

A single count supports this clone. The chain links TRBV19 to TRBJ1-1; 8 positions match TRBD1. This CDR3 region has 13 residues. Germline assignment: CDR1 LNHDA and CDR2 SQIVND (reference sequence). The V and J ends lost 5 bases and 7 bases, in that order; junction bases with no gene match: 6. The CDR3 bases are TGTGCCAGTAGTGGCAGGACAGGGCTTGAAGCTTTCTTT. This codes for CASSGRTGLEAFF.

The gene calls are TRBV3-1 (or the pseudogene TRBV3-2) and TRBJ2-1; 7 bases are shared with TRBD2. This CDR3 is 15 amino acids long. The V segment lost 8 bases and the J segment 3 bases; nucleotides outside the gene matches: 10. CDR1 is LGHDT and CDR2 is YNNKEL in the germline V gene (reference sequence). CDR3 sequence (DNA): TGTGCCAGCCGAGCGGGGAGCCTATACTACAATGAGCAGTTCTTC. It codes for CASRAGSLYYNEQFF.

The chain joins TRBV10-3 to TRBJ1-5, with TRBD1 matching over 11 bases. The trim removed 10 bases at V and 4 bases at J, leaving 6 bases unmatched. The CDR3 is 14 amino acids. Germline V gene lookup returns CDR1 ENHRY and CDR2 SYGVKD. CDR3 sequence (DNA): TGTGCCACGAAGGACAGGGGGCAGAATCAGCCCCAGCATTTT. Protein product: CATKDRGQNQPQHF.

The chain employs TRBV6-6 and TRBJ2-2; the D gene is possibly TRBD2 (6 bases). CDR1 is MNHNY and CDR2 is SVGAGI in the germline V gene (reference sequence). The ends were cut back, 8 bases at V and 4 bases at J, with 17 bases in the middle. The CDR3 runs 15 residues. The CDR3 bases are TGTGCCAGCGGAGGGACGGCTTCGGGCACCGGGGAGCTGTTTTTT. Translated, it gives CASGGTASGTGELFF.

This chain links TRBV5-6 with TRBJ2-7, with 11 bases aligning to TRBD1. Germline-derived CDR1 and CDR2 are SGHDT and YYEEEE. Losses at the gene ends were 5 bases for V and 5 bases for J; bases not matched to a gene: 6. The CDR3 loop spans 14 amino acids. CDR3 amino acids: CASRGTGGRHEQYF. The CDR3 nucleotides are TGTGCCAGCAGGGGGACAGGGGGTCGACACGAGCAGTACTTC.

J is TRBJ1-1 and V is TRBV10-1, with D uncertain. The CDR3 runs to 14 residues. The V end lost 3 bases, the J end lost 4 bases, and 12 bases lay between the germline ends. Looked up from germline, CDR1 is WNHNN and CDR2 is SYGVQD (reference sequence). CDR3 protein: CASSENHGGTEAFF. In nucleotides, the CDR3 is TGCGCCAGCAGTGAAAACCACGGAGGCACTGAAGCTTTCTTT.

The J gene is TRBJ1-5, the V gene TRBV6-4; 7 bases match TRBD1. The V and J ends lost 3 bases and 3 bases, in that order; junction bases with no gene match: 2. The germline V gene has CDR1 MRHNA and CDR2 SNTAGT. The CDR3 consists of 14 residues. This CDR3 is CASSEGGSNQPQHF. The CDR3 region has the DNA TGTGCCAGCAGTGAAGGGGGCTCCAATCAGCCCCAGCATTTT.

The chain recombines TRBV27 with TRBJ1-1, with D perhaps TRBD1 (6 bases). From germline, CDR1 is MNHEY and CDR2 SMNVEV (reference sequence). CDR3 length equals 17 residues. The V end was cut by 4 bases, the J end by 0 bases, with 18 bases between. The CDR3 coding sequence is TGTGCCAGCAGTTCAACAACCCCTCAGGGGTTGAACACTGAAGCTTTCTTT. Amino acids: CASSSTTPQGLNTEAFF.

This chain's CDR3 is CASRDRGNTEAFF. The CDR3 coding sequence is TGTGCCAGCAGGGACAGGGGAAACACTGAAGCTTTCTTT. The rearrangement links TRBV12-3 or TRBV12-4 to TRBJ1-1; 9 bases fit TRBD1. CDR3 size: 13 residues. The J segment lost 2 bases and the V segment lost 6 bases, leaving 1 base of the junction unmatched.

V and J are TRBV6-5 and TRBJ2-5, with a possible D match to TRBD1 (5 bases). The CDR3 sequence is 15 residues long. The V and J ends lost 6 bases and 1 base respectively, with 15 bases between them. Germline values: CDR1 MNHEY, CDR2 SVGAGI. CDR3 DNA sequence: TGTGCCAGCAGGGCGAGACAGAGCATCCAAGAGACCCAGTACTTC. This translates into CASRARQSIQETQYF.

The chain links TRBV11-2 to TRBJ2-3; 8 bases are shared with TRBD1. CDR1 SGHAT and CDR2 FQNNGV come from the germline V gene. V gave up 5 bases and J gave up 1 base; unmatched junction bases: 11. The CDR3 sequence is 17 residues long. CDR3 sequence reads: CASSTHVDRVGTDTQYF. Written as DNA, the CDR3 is TGTGCCAGCAGCACCCACGTGGACAGGGTAGGCACAGATACGCAGTATTTT.